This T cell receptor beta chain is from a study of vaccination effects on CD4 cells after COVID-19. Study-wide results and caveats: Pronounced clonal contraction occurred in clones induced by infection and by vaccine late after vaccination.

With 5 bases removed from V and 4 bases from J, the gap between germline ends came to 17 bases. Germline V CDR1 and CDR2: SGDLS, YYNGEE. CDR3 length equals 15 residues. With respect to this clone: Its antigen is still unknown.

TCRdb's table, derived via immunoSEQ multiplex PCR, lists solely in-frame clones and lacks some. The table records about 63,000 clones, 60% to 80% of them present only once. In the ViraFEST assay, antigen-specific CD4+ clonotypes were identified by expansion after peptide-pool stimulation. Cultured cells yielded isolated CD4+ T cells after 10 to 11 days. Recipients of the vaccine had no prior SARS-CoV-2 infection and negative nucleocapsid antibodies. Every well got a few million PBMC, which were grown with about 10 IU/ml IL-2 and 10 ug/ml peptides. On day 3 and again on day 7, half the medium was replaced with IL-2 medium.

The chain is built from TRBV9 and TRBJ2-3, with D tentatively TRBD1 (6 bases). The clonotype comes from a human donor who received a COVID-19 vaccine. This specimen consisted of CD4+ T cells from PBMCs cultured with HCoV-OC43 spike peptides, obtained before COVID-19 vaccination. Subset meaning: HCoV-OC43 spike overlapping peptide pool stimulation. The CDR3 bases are TGTGCCAGCAGTCCCGGACAGCTGGGGGCAGATACGCAGTATTTT. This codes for CASSPGQLGADTQYF.